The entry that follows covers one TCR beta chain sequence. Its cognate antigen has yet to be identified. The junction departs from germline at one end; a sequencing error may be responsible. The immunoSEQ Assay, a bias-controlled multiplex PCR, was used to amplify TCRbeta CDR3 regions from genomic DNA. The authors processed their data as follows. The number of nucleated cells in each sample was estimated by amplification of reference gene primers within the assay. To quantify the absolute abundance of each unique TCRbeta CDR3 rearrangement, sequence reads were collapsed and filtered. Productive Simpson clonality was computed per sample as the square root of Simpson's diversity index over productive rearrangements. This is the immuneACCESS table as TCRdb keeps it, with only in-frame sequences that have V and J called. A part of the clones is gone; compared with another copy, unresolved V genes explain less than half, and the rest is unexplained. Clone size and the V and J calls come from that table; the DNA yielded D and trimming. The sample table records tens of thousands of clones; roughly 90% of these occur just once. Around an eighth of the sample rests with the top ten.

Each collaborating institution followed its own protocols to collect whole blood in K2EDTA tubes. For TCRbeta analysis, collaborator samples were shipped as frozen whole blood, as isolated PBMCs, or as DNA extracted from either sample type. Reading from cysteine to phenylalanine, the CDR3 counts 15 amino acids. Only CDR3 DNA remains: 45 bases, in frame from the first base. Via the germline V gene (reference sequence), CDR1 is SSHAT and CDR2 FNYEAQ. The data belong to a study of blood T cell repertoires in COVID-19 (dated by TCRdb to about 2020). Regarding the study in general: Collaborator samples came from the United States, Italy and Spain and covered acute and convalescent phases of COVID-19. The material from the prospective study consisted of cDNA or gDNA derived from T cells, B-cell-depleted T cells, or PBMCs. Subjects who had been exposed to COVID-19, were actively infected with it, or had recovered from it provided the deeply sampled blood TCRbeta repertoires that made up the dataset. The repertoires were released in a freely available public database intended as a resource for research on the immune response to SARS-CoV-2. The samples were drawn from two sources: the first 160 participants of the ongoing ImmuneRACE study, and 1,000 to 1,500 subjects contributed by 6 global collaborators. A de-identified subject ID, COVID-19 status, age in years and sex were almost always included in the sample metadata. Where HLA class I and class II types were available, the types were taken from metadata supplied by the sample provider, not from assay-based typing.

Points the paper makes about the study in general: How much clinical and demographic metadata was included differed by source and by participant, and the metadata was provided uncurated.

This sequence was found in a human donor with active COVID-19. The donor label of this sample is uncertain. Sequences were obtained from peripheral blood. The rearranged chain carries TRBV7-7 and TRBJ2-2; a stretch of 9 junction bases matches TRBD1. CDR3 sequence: CASRATQGANGELFF. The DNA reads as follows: TGTGCTAGCAGAGCGACACAGGGGGCTAACGGGGAGCTGTTTTTT.